This T cell receptor beta chain was recorded in a study of blood T cell repertoires in COVID-19. Assay used: immunoSEQ multiplex PCR; TCRdb lists only in-frame clones, some missing. The sample records 110,000 to 150,000 clones, about 85% being singletons. Germline V CDR1 and CDR2: KGHSH, LQKENI. This CDR3 has 18 residues. Losses at the gene ends were 8 bases for V and 4 bases for J; bases not matched to a gene: 13. The sequencing sample was made of peripheral blood. This receptor was taken from a human donor in a cohort sampled during active COVID-19. This rearrangement joins TRBV18 to TRBJ2-1, with 14 bases identical to TRBD2. DNA of the CDR3: TGTGCCAGCAGGGGACTAGCGGGAGCTCTGGAACTTTACAATGAGCAGTTCTTC. Translated: CASRGLAGALELYNEQFF. Drawing the rest from reference TRBV18 and TRBJ2-1, the complete variable domain is NAGVMQNPRHLVRRRGQEARLRCSPMKGHSHVYWYRQLPEEGLKFMVYLQKENIIDESGMPKERFSAEFPKEGPSILRIQQVVRGDSAAYFCASRGLAGALELYNEQFFGPGTRLTVL.